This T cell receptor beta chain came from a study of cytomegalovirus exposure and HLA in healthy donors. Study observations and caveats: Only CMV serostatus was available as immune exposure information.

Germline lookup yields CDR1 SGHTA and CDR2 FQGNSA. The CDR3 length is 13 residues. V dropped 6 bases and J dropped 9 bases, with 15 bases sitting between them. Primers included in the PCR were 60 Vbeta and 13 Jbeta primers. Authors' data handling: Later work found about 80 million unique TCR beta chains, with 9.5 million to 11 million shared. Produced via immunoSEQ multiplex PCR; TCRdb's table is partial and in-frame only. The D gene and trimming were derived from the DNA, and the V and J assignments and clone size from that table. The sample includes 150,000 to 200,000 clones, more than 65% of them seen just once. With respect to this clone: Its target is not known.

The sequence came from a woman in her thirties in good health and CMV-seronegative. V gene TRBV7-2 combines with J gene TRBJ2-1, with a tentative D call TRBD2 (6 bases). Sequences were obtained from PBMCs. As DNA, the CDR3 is TGTGCCAGCAGTTGGGACTTTACTTCTGAGCAGTTCTTC. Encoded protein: CASSWDFTSEQFF.